The 29 T cell receptor beta chains in this list originate from one sample, sequenced in a study of blood T cells in healthy people across ages. Primed by a sample-barcoded 5' primer and a J-beta primer mix, a second PCR proceeded for about 7 to 12 cycles. TCRdb used MiXCR to reprocess the 5' RACE reads, holding one entry per CDR3 protein. The table has about 1 million distinct CDR3 sequences, around 43% seen once. The material sequenced was blood. These receptors were taken from a woman aged 60 to 75 in good health.

The chain carries TRBV24-1 and TRBJ2-1; 9 nucleotides line up with TRBD1. Looked up from germline, CDR1 is KGHDR and CDR2 is SFDVKD. CDR3 size: 13 residues. After removal of 4 bases from V and 10 bases from J, the junction contained 4 bases not matched to a gene. CDR3 in amino acids: CATSDIGTGEQFF. The CDR3 bases are TGTGCCACCAGTGACATCGGGACAGGGGAGCAGTTCTTC.

The rearrangement links TRBV20-1 to TRBJ2-2, with TRBD2 identical over 7 bases. The CDR3 extends over 15 amino acids. CDR1 and CDR2 from the germline V gene are DFQATT and SNEGSKA (reference sequence). The V gene end was trimmed by 6 bases and the J gene end by 2 bases; junction bases not matched to a gene: 9. This chain's CDR3 is CSALPGTTNTGELFF. In DNA, the CDR3 is TGCAGTGCCCTCCCCGGGACTACCAACACCGGGGAGCTGTTTTTT.

This clonotype was detected a few times. The V and J genes are TRBV12-3 or TRBV12-4 and TRBJ2-5; D is tentatively TRBD1 or TRBD2 (5 bases each). This CDR3 region has 16 residues. Trimming removed 7 bases at V and 2 bases at J, with 20 bases between. The CDR3 sequence is CASTWGTQDIQETQYF. CDR3 nucleotides: TGTGCCAGCACCTGGGGGACCCAGGACATACAAGAGACCCAGTACTTC.

A note on this clonotype: This could be a read error, since a much larger clone is one nucleotide away. The V and J genes are TRBV6-2 or TRBV6-3 and TRBJ2-5, with TRBD2 matching 7 bases. V lost 0 bases, J lost 11 bases, and 18 bases stayed unmatched. Germline lookup yields CDR1 MNHEY and CDR2 SVGEGT. The CDR3 runs to 17 residues. The CDR3, as DNA: TGTGCCAGCAGTTACTCGTTAGAGGCGGGAGTGGAATACGGGCAGTACTTC. Protein sequence: CASSYSLEAGVEYGQYF.

This clonotype was counted a few times. The rearrangement links TRBV29-1 to TRBJ1-2, with D perhaps TRBD1 (5 bases). The germline gives CDR1 SQVTM, CDR2 ANQGSEA. Trimming pared 7 bases from V and 3 bases from J, leaving 15 bases between. This CDR3 has 13 residues. CDR3: CSASTRGHYGYTF. The CDR3 bases are TGCAGCGCATCGACCCGGGGCCACTATGGCTACACCTTC.

This clonotype was observed a handful of times. The rearrangement joins TRBV29-1 to TRBJ2-5; the D gene is possibly TRBD2 (5 bases). Germline CDR1 and CDR2: SQVTM and ANQGSEA. This CDR3 spans 14 amino acids. Trimming removed 6 bases at V and 6 bases at J, with 20 bases between. The CDR3 nucleotides are TGCAGCGTCGTGGACTCGAGGGCCTGGAAGACCCAGTACTTC. Its translation is CSVVDSRAWKTQYF.

The genes are TRBV11-2 and TRBJ2-3; D remains unclear. V was pared by 3 bases and J by 4 bases, with 8 bases between. The germline CDR1 and CDR2 sequences are SGHAT and FQNNGV. The CDR3 contains 13 residues. The CDR3 DNA is TGTGCCAGCAGCTTCTTGTGGGCAGATACGCAGTATTTT. Its translation is CASSFLWADTQYF.

The rearrangement joins TRBV27 to TRBJ2-4, with D perhaps matching TRBD2 (8 bases). With the DNA end fitting TRBJ2-7 better, the J assignment may be wrong. The CDR3 consists of 15 residues. Germline-derived CDR1 and CDR2 are MNHEY and SMNVEV (reference sequence). CDR3 region: CASSPTPGGGHEQYF. CDR3 nucleotide sequence: TGTGCCAGCAGTCCAACCCCGGGAGGGGGCCACGAGCAGTACTTC.

The V gene is TRBV4-1, the J gene TRBJ2-7; 8 bases line up with TRBD1. The CDR3 sequence is 19 residues long. With 2 bases clipped from V and 2 bases from J, the junction kept 17 bases outside the gene matches. Germline CDR1 MGHRA, CDR2 YSYEKL. The CDR3 DNA sequence: TGCGCCAGCAGCCAACAAACCGACAGGGGCTTTGCTAGGACCTACGAGCAGTACTTC. Protein sequence: CASSQQTDRGFARTYEQYF.

The chain couples TRBV20-1 to TRBJ1-2; D not resolved. CDR3 length equals 13 residues. V shed 1 base and J shed 0 bases, with 6 bases lying between them. Looked up from germline, CDR1 is DFQATT and CDR2 is SNEGSKA (reference sequence). The CDR3 region is CSARAISNYGYTF. CDR3 sequence (DNA): TGCAGTGCTAGAGCCATCTCTAACTATGGCTACACCTTC.

CDR3 amino acids: CATSRPGQHLQETQYF. The CDR3 DNA reads TGTGCCACCAGCCGCCCGGGACAGCATCTCCAAGAGACCCAGTACTTC. The rearrangement joins TRBV15 to TRBJ2-5; 7 bases match TRBD1. CDR1 is LNHNV, CDR2 YYDKDF, per germline (reference sequence). The CDR3 is 16 residues long. Trimming cost V 5 bases and J 1 base; bases outside gene matches: 10.

The chain carries TRBV20-1 and TRBJ1-1; possibly TRBD1 for D (6 bases). Trimming left V 3 bases short and J 1 base short, with 15 bases between. The CDR3 length is 15 residues. Germline V CDR1 and CDR2: DFQATT, SNEGSKA (reference sequence). CDR3 loop: CSASSVWGANTEAFF. In nucleotides, the CDR3 is TGCAGTGCTAGTTCCGTTTGGGGGGCGAACACTGAAGCTTTCTTT.

This clonotype was seen a few times. J is TRBJ2-1 and V is TRBV20-1; maybe TRBD2 (6 bases). The germline V gene encodes CDR1 DFQATT and CDR2 SNEGSKA (reference sequence). V lost 6 bases, J lost 0 bases, and 15 bases lay in between. The length of the CDR3 is 15 residues. The CDR3 loop is CSARRVISSYNEQFF. Written as DNA, the CDR3 is TGCAGTGCCCGGAGGGTTATTAGCTCCTACAATGAGCAGTTCTTC.

This clonotype was observed a handful of times. In DNA, the CDR3 is TGCAGCGTTGAAGATCAGGGGACAGGGGCCTACGAGCAGTACTTC. Translated, it gives CSVEDQGTGAYEQYF. The chain couples TRBV29-1 to TRBJ2-7, with 10 bases matching TRBD1. Germline V gene data show CDR1 as SQVTM and CDR2 as ANQGSEA. The CDR3 length is 15 residues. V gave up 0 bases and J gave up 2 bases; unmatched junction bases: 4.

This clonotype was seen a single time. This chain uses TRBV30 with TRBJ2-3; no definite D call. Germline V gene data show CDR1 as GTSNPN and CDR2 as SVGIG (reference sequence). The CDR3 is 13 amino acids. V was trimmed by 2 bases and J by 1 base, leaving 7 bases between them. The CDR3: CAWSPSGTDTQYF. CDR3 nucleotides: TGTGCCTGGAGTCCCTCGGGCACAGATACGCAGTATTTT.

The gene calls are TRBV28 and TRBJ2-2, with 7 bases fitting TRBD2. Germline-derived CDR1 and CDR2 are MDHEN and SYDVKM. V dropped 6 bases and J dropped 4; count of bases not matched to a gene: 11. This CDR3 is built from 16 residues. The CDR3 protein is CASSLGLAEVTGELFF. As DNA, the CDR3 is TGTGCCAGCAGCCTCGGGCTAGCGGAGGTCACCGGGGAGCTGTTTTTT. Based on the CDR3 plus reference TRBV28 and TRBJ2-2, the full variable domain is DVKVTQSSRYLVKRTGEKVFLECVQDMDHENMFWYRQDPGLGLRLIYFSYDVKMKEKGDIPEGYSVSREKKERFSLILESASTNQTSMYLCASSLGLAEVTGELFFGEGSRLTVL.

The V call is TRBV5-1, the J call TRBJ2-1, with 9 bases matching TRBD1. Per germline, CDR1 SGHRS and CDR2 YFSETQ. The CDR3 totals 16 residues. After removal of 0 bases from V and 4 bases from J, the junction contained 5 bases not matched to a gene. CDR3 amino acids: CASSLDPGQGYNEQFF. The CDR3 DNA is TGCGCCAGCAGCTTGGACCCGGGACAGGGATACAATGAGCAGTTCTTC. Supplemented by reference TRBV5-1 and TRBJ2-1, the full variable domain reads KAGVTQTPRYLIKTRGQQVTLSCSPISGHRSVSWYQQTPGQGLQFLFEYFSETQRNKGNFPGRFSGRQFSNSRSEMNVSTLELGDSALYLCASSLDPGQGYNEQFFGPGTRLTVL.

The chain uses TRBV29-1 and TRBJ2-7; D possibly corresponds to TRBD2 (6 bases). The CDR3 runs 15 residues. The V and J ends lost 6 bases and 5 bases respectively, with 23 bases between them. Germline assignment: CDR1 SQVTM and CDR2 ANQGSEA. CDR3 sequence (DNA): TGCAGCGTGTGGTTAGCGGATGTTGGAGTCAACGAGCAGTACTTC. Encoded protein: CSVWLADVGVNEQYF.

CDR3 DNA sequence: TGTGCCAGCAGCTTAGGGAGCGGGCTAGTTGATACGCAGTATTTT. It is translated as CASSLGSGLVDTQYF. V and J are TRBV7-2 and TRBJ2-3, with a possible D match to TRBD2 (6 bases). This CDR3 is 15 amino acids long. Germline CDR1 is SGHTA and CDR2 is FQGNSA. V lost 1 base, J lost 6 bases, and 14 bases lay in between.

This clonotype has only a few counts. One end of the junction varies from germline; a read error may be responsible. The chain has TRBV20-1 and TRBJ2-1, with TRBD1 matching over 7 bases. CDR1 is DFQATT and CDR2 is SNEGSKA in the germline V gene (reference sequence). This CDR3 is built from 15 residues. The CDR3 nucleotides are TGCAGTGTTAGATACGGGACAGAAGCCTACAATGAGCAGTTCTTC. It codes for CSVRYGTEAYNEQFF.

The chain carries TRBV9 and TRBJ1-2; no reliable D call. The length of the CDR3 is 13 residues. V was cut by 0 bases and J by 4 bases, with 7 bases left in between. The germline V gene has CDR1 SGDLS and CDR2 YYNGEE. The CDR3 sequence is CASSVGSIYGYTF. The DNA for the CDR3 is TGTGCCAGCAGCGTAGGGTCGATCTATGGCTACACCTTC.

This clonotype has a handful of counts. The chain recombines TRBV5-6 with TRBJ2-3; no definite D call. The CDR3 spans 14 residues. V was shortened by 5 bases and J by 4 bases, with 14 bases between the two germline ends. CDR1 is SGHDT, CDR2 YYEEEE, per germline. The CDR3 coding sequence is TGTGCCAGCAGTCGCCTACGCGGTCCAGATACGCAGTATTTT. It codes for CASSRLRGPDTQYF.

The chain is built from TRBV5-1 and TRBJ1-6; possibly TRBD1 for D (5 bases). The CDR3 totals 15 residues. V lost 4 bases and J lost 7, with 15 bases in between. Germline V gives CDR1 SGHRS, CDR2 YFSETQ. In DNA form, the CDR3 reads TGCGCCAGCAGCGCCTCCCGGGACGGAAATTCACCCCTCCACTTT. Its translation is CASSASRDGNSPLHF.

A single count supports this clonotype. The CDR3 does not end in the conserved phenylalanine or tryptophan, so this is likely a read error. The gene calls are TRBV24-1 and TRBJ1-1, with D possibly matching TRBD1 (6 bases). There are 15 residues in the CDR3. The V end lost 3 bases, the J end lost 1 base, and 11 bases lay between the germline ends. CDR1 KGHDR and CDR2 SFDVKD come from the germline V gene. The CDR3, as DNA: TGTGCCACCAGTGATGTAACACAGGGGAACACTGAAGCTTTCTTA. It yields the protein CATSDVTQGNTEAFL.

The chain links TRBV5-1 to TRBJ2-1, with TRBD1 matching over 7 bases. The CDR3 contains 13 residues. From germline, CDR1 is SGHRS and CDR2 YFSETQ. V was pared by 4 bases and J by 10 bases, with 8 bases of the junction left unmatched. The CDR3 is CASSPDRITEQFF. CDR3 nucleotides: TGCGCCAGCAGCCCGGACAGGATTACCGAGCAGTTCTTC.

This clonotype was seen more than once but under ten times. The CDR3 reads CASRQGVRTQYF. CDR3 nucleotide sequence: TGTGCCAGCCGACAGGGGGTAAGGACGCAGTATTTT. The rearrangement links TRBV28 to TRBJ2-3; 9 bases fit TRBD1. CDR1 is MDHEN, CDR2 SYDVKM, per germline. The ends lost 8 bases at V and 9 bases at J; junction bases unmatched: 6. The CDR3 runs 12 residues.

A note on this clonotype: Relative to the germline gene, one junction end is altered; a read error may explain this. This chain joins TRBV5-1 and TRBJ2-7; D might be TRBD1 or TRBD2, each matching 5 bases. The germline CDR1 and CDR2 sequences are SGHRS and YFSETQ. This CDR3 is built from 12 residues. The DNA of the CDR3 is TGCGCCAGCAACTTGGGGGACTACGAGCAGTACTTC. Translating it yields CASNLGDYEQYF.

This clonotype was detected only a few times. The V and J genes are TRBV6-6 and TRBJ2-7; D is uncertain. CDR1 is MNHNY, CDR2 SVGAGI, per germline (reference sequence). CDR3 length equals 15 residues. Trimming removed 4 bases from V and 0 bases from J, with 13 bases in between. In nucleotides, the CDR3 is TGTGCCAGCAGTTCGTCCCTTAAGAGCTCCTACGAGCAGTACTTC. Translating it yields CASSSSLKSSYEQYF.

The CDR3 region has the DNA TGCAGTGCTAGAGGACTAGCGGCATTCAATGAGCAGTTCTTC. It encodes CSARGLAAFNEQFF. The chain uses TRBV20-1 and TRBJ2-1; 9 bases map to TRBD2. Germline values: CDR1 DFQATT, CDR2 SNEGSKA (reference sequence). The CDR3 extends over 14 amino acids. Losses at the gene ends were 1 base for V and 6 bases for J; bases not matched to a gene: 4.